This T cell receptor (beta chain) derives from a study of T-cell reconstitution after alpha-beta-depleted transplantation in children. Unique molecular identifiers featured in how the TCRbeta library was prepared. MiXCR, run by TCRdb on the PCR reads, gives a single entry per CDR3 protein. The sample consists of over 100,000 distinct CDR3 sequences, 6% to 9% of them appearing once. Study conclusions and caveats: Two months or so post-transplant, alpha-beta T cells reportedly derived from several hundred expanded graft clones. T-cell counts and diversity were attributed mostly to newly produced T cells one year after transplant. At day 60, the high TCRbeta diversity found in some patients originated from recipient T cells and thymic progenitors that had survived.

This clonotype was detected ten times or more. As yet, its antigen is unknown. This CDR3 spans 14 amino acids. Germline CDR1 MDHEN, CDR2 SYDVKM. Between the trimmed V and J ends, which lost 10 bases and 7 bases, there was a span of 17 bases. The chain joins TRBV28 to TRBJ1-6; a possible D gene is TRBD1 (5 bases). This clonotype was obtained from a boy aged 2 to 10 with acute lymphoblastic leukemia, due to receive a stem cell transplant. This specimen was PBMCs, taken before TCRalphabeta/CD19-depleted stem cell transplant. CDR3 sequence: CATRAVWGNSPLHF. CDR3 nucleotide sequence: TGTGCCACCCGGGCAGTTTGGGGCAATTCACCCCTCCACTTT.